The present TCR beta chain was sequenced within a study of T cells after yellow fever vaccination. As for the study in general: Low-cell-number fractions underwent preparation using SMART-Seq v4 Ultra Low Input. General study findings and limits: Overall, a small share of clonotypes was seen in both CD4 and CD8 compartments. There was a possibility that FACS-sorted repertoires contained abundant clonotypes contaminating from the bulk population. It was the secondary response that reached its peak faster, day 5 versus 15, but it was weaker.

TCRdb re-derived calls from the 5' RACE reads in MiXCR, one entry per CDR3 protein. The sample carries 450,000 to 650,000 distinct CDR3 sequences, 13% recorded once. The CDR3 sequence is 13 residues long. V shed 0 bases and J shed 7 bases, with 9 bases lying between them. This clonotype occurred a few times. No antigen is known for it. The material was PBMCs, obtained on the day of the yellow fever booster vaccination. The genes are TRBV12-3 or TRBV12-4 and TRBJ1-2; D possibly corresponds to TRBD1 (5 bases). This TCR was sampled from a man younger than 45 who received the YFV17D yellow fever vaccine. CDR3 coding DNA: TGTGCCAGCAGTTTAGCAGGGGATGTTGGCTACACCTTC. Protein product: CASSLAGDVGYTF.